A selection of T cell receptor beta chains follows, all from one sample in a study of T cells in Graves' hyperthyroidism and ophthalmopathy. TCRdb ran MiXCR on the multiplex PCR reads and lists one entry per CDR3 protein. The sample holds roughly 400,000 distinct CDR3 sequences; about 14% are singletons and the top ten take approximately 27%. The source material was blood. All receptors come from a man in his fifties with Graves' ophthalmopathy. The CDR3 runs from the conserved cysteine through the conserved F or W. The D gene is left open where the match is weak. Only some rows state a clone size, as once, few, many or a class for expanded clones.

J,V,D,size,CDR3,DNA
TRBJ2-1,TRBV14,NA,NA,CASSQDLGGNEQFF,TGTGCCAGCAGCCAAGATTTGGGTGGGAATGAGCAGTTCTTC
TRBJ2-2,TRBV18,TRBD2,NA,CASSPVLAANTGELFF,TGTGCCAGCTCACCGGTCCTAGCGGCGAACACCGGGGAGCTGTTTTTT
TRBJ2-1,TRBV5-1,TRBD2,many,CASSWRTSGQGDEQFF,TGCGCCAGCAGCTGGCGGACTAGCGGGCAGGGCGATGAGCAGTTCTTC
TRBJ1-1,TRBV7-9,NA,many,CASSRSSGSLRMNTEAFF,TGTGCCAGCAGCCGATCAAGTGGTAGCCTCCGCATGAACACTGAAGCTTTCTTT
TRBJ1-4,TRBV19,TRBD1,NA,CARLDRRQHEKLFF,TGTGCCAGGCTGGACAGGAGACAACATGAAAAACTGTTTTTT
TRBJ1-4,TRBV11-2,NA,many,CASSGTGNEKLFF,TGTGCCAGCAGCGGAACAGGGAATGAAAAACTGTTTTTT
TRBJ2-2,TRBV2,NA,many,CASSVYGSTGELFF,TGTGCCAGCAGTGTTTATGGAAGTACCGGGGAGCTGTTTTTT
TRBJ2-7,TRBV7-6,NA,few,CASTTAAGEQYF,TGTGCCAGCACGACCGCGGCAGGGGAGCAGTACTTC
TRBJ2-7,TRBV12-3/TRBV12-4,NA,NA,CASSGTAPNFYEQYF,TGTGCCAGCAGCGGGACGGCTCCCAATTTCTACGAGCAGTACTTC
TRBJ2-1,TRBV7-6,TRBD2,many,CASSLARGRLAGGNEQFF,TGTGCCAGCAGCTTAGCGCGTGGAAGACTAGCGGGAGGCAATGAGCAGTTCTTC
TRBJ2-1,TRBV7-9,NA,NA,CASSPPFPYNEQFF,TGTGCCAGCAGCCCGCCCTTCCCTTACAATGAGCAGTTCTTC
TRBJ1-3,TRBV2,NA,many,CASRLDKKVGNTIYF,TGTGCCAGCAGACTCGACAAAAAGGTGGGAAACACCATATATTTT
TRBJ1-4,TRBV12-3/TRBV12-4,NA,few,CASSLFGGREKLFF,TGTGCCAGCAGTCTCTTTGGGGGGAGGGAAAAACTGTTTTTT
TRBJ1-5,TRBV24-1,TRBD1,many,CATSDPTGGFQPQHF,TGTGCCACCAGTGACCCGACAGGGGGCTTTCAGCCCCAGCATTTT
TRBJ2-4,TRBV24-1,NA,many,CATSELGNIQYF,TGTGCCACCAGTGAACTGGGGAACATTCAGTACTTC
TRBJ2-5,TRBV5-5,TRBD2,many,CASSGGLAGAGGETQYF,TGTGCCAGCAGCGGGGGACTAGCGGGAGCGGGCGGAGAGACCCAGTACTTC
TRBJ2-1,TRBV15,TRBD2,NA,CATGRGGLSYNEQFF,TGTGCCACGGGCCGGGGGGGGCTCTCCTACAATGAGCAGTTCTTC
TRBJ2-3,TRBV10-1,NA,NA,CASSESRAGADTQYF,TGCGCCAGCAGTGAGAGCCGGGCAGGAGCAGATACGCAGTATTTT
TRBJ2-3,TRBV12-3/TRBV12-4,NA,many,CASSFHTDTQYF,TGTGCCAGCAGTTTCCACACAGATACGCAGTATTTT
TRBJ2-3,TRBV20-1,TRBD2,many,CSARESLAGVRDTQYF,TGCAGTGCTAGAGAATCCCTAGCGGGAGTTAGAGATACGCAGTATTTT
TRBJ2-1,TRBV6-5,TRBD2,few,CASSYSRLAGVNEQFF,TGTGCCAGCAGTTACTCCAGACTAGCGGGAGTCAATGAGCAGTTCTTC
TRBJ2-3,TRBV11-3,NA,NA,CASSNAGTDTQYF,TGTGCCAGCAGCAATGCAGGGACAGATACGCAGTATTTT
TRBJ1-1,TRBV12-3/TRBV12-4,NA,NA,CASNPTRDTEAFF,TGTGCCAGCAACCCGACAAGAGACACTGAAGCTTTCTTT
TRBJ1-1,TRBV20-1,TRBD1,many,CSARDRENTEAFF,TGCAGTGCAAGGGACAGGGAGAACACTGAAGCTTTCTTT
TRBJ2-7,TRBV20-1,NA,many,CSASEGGNRAEQYF,TGCAGTGCTAGTGAAGGAGGAAACAGGGCCGAGCAGTACTTC
TRBJ1-5,TRBV18,NA,many,CASSPALQPQHF,TGTGCCAGCTCACCGGCCCTTCAGCCCCAGCATTTT
TRBJ1-1,TRBV27,NA,many,CASSLIPLGTHEAFF,TGTGCCAGCAGTCTGATTCCGTTAGGGACACATGAAGCTTTCTTT
TRBJ1-1,TRBV19,NA,many,CASTPTPVLNTEAFF,TGTGCCAGTACCCCGACACCGGTCTTGAACACTGAAGCTTTCTTT
TRBJ1-2,TRBV20-1,NA,many,CSARDEGRSGYTF,TGCAGTGCTAGAGATGAGGGGCGTAGTGGCTACACCTTC
TRBJ2-7,TRBV20-1,TRBD2,many,CSASRALAEQYF,TGCAGTGCTAGCCGTGCTCTAGCGGAACAGTACTTC
TRBJ2-1,TRBV6-1,NA,many,CASTKGDSNEQFF,TGTGCCAGCACCAAAGGGGATAGCAATGAGCAGTTCTTC
TRBJ2-1,TRBV6-1,NA,many,CASSDRDEQFF,TGTGCCAGCAGTGACCGGGATGAGCAGTTCTTC
TRBJ2-1,TRBV11-2,NA,many,CASSLRARSNEQFF,TGTGCCAGCAGCTTACGGGCCCGCTCCAATGAGCAGTTCTTC
TRBJ2-3,TRBV5-1,TRBD1,many,CASSSYRGTRTDTQYF,TGCGCCAGCAGCTCATACAGGGGAACCCGCACAGATACGCAGTATTTT
TRBJ1-2,TRBV11-2,TRBD1,many,CASSFTGDNYGYTF,TGTGCCAGCAGCTTCACAGGGGACAACTATGGCTACACCTTC
TRBJ2-3,TRBV15,NA,NA,CATSRGQDTDTQYF,TGTGCCACCAGCAGAGGACAGGACACAGATACGCAGTATTTT
TRBJ2-3,TRBV7-2,NA,few,CASSPMASSDTQYF,TGTGCCAGCAGCCCCATGGCGAGTTCCGATACGCAGTATTTT
TRBJ2-5,TRBV6-1,NA,NA,CASSGGRGQETQYF,TGTGCCAGCAGTGGGGGGAGAGGCCAAGAGACCCAGTACTTC
TRBJ1-1,TRBV2,NA,NA,CASHSVAGRAEAFF,TGTGCCAGCCACTCCGTCGCAGGGAGGGCTGAAGCTTTCTTT
TRBJ2-1,TRBV7-9,TRBD2,few,CASSRPAGSTSGERNWNEQFF,TGTGCCAGCAGCCGGCCGGCTGGGTCGACTAGCGGAGAGCGAAATTGGAATGAGCAGTTCTTC
TRBJ2-3,TRBV6-5,NA,NA,CASSYPPGNTQYF,TGTGCCAGCAGTTACCCCCCGGGAAATACGCAGTATTTT
TRBJ2-3,TRBV7-3,NA,few,CASAARGLSTDTQYF,TGTGCCAGCGCCGCGCGGGGTCTAAGCACAGATACGCAGTATTTT